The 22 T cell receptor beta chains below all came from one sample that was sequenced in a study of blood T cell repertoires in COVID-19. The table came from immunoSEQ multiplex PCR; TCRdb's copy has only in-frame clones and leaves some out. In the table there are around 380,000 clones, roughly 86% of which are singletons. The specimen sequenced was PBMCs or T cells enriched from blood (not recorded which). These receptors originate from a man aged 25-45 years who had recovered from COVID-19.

DNA of the CDR3: TGTGCCAGCAGCCTGACGACAGCCTGGAATGAGCAGTTCTTC. This translates into CASSLTTAWNEQFF. The chain links TRBV27 to TRBJ2-1, with a possible D match to TRBD1 (5 bases). Germline lookup yields CDR1 MNHEY and CDR2 SMNVEV (reference sequence). This CDR3 is built from 14 residues. V lost 6 bases and J 7 bases, leaving 16 bases between the germline ends.

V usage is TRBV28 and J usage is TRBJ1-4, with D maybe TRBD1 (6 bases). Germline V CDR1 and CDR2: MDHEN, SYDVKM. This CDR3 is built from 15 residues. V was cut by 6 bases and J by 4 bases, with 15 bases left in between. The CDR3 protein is CASSPWGLGNEKLFF. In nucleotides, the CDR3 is TGTGCCAGCAGCCCGTGGGGGCTAGGTAATGAAAAACTGTTTTTT. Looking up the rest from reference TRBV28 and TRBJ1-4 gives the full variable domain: DVKVTQSSRYLVKRTGEKVFLECVQDMDHENMFWYRQDPGLGLRLIYFSYDVKMKEKGDIPEGYSVSREKKERFSLILESASTNQTSMYLCASSPWGLGNEKLFFGSGTQLSVL.

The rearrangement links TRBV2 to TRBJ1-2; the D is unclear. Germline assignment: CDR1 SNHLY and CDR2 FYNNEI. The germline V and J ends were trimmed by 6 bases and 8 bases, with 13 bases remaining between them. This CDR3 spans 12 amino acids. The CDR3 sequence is CASRSLRVGYTF. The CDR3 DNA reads TGTGCCAGCAGGTCACTCCGAGTAGGCTACACCTTC.

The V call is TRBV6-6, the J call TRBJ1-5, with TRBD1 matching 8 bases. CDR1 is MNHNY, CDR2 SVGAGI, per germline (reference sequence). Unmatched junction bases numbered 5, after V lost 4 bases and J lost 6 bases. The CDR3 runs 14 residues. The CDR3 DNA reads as TGTGCCAGCAGTTTGGACAGGGAATTTCAGCCCCAGCATTTT. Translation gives CASSLDREFQPQHF.

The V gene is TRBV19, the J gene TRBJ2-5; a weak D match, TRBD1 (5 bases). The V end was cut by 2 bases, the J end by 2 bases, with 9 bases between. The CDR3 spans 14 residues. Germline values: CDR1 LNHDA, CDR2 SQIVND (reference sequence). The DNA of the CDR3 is TGTGCCAGTAGTATAACAAGGGGACAAGAGACCCAGTACTTC. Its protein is CASSITRGQETQYF. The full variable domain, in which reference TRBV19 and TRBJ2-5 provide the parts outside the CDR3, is DGGITQSPKYLFRKEGQNVTLSCEQNLNHDAMYWYRQDPGQGLRLIYYSQIVNDFQKGDIAEGYSVSREKKESFPLTVTSAQKNPTAFYLCASSITRGQETQYFGPGTRLLVL.

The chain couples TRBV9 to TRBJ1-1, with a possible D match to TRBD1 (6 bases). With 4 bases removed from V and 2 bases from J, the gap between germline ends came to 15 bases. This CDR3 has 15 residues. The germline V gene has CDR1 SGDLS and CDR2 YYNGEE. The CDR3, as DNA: TGTGCCAGCAGCATTTTACGGGGGGCTAACACTGAAGCTTTCTTT. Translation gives CASSILRGANTEAFF.

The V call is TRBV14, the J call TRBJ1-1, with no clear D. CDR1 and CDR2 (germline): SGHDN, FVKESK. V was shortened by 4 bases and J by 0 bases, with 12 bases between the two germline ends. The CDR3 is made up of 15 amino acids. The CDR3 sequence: CASSPEPDLNTEAFF. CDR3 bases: TGTGCCAGCAGCCCAGAGCCAGACTTGAACACTGAAGCTTTCTTT.

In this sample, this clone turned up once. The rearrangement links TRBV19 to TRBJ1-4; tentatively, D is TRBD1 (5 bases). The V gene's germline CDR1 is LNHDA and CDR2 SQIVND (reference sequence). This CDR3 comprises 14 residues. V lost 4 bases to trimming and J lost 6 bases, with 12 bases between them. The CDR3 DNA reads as TGTGCCAGTAGTACAGGACAATCGGATGAAAAACTGTTTTTT. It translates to CASSTGQSDEKLFF.

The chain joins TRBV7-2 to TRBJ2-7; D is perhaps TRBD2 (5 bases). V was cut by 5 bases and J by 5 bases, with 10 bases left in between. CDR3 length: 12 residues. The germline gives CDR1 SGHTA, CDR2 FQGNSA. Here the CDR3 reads CASSPAGDEQYF. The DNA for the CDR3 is TGTGCCAGCAGCCCGGCCGGGGACGAGCAGTACTTC.

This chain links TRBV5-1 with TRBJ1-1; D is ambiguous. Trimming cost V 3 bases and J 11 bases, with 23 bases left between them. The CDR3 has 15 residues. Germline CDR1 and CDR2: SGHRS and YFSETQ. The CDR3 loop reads CASSSDFQRMPRAFF. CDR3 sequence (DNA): TGCGCCAGCAGCTCGGACTTCCAGAGGATGCCGAGGGCTTTCTTT.

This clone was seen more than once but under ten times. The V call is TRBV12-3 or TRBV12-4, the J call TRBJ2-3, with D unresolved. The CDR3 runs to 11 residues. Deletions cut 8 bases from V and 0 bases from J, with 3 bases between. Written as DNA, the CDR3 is TGTGCCAGCGCGAGCACAGATACGCAGTATTTT. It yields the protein CASASTDTQYF.

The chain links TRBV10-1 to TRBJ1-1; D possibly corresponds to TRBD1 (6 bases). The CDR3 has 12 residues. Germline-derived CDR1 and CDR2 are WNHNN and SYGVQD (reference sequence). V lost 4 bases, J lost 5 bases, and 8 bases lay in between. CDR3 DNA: TGCGCCAGCAGTGCAGGGACAACTGAAGCTTTCTTT. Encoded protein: CASSAGTTEAFF.

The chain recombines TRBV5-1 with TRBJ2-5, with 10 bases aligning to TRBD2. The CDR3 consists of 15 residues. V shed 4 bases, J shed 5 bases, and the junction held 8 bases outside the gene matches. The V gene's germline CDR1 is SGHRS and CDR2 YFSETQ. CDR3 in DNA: TGCGCCAGCAGCCCCGGAGCGGGGGGGCAGGAGACCCAGTACTTC. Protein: CASSPGAGGQETQYF.

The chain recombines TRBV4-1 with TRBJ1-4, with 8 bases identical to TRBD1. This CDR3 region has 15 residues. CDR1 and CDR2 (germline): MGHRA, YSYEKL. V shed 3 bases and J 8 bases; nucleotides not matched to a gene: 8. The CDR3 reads CASSQGDRIAEKLFF. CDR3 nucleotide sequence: TGCGCCAGCAGCCAGGGGGACAGGATTGCGGAAAAACTGTTTTTT.

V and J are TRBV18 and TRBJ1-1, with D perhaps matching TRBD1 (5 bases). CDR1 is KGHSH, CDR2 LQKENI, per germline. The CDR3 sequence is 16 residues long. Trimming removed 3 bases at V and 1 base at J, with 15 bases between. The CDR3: CASSPGGGPSNTEAFF. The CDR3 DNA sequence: TGTGCCAGCTCACCGGGGGGAGGGCCGTCGAACACTGAAGCTTTCTTT.

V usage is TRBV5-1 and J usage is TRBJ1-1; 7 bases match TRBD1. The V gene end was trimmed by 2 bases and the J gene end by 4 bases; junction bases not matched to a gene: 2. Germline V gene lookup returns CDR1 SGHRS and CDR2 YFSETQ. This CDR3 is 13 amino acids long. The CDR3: CASSFQGVTEAFF. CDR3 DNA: TGCGCCAGCAGCTTCCAGGGGGTCACTGAAGCTTTCTTT.

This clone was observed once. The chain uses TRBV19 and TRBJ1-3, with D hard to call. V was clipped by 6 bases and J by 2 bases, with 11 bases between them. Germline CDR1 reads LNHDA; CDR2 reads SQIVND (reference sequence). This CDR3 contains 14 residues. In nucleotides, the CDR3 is TGTGCCAGTAGCCCGACATCTACTGGAAACACCATATATTTT. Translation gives CASSPTSTGNTIYF.

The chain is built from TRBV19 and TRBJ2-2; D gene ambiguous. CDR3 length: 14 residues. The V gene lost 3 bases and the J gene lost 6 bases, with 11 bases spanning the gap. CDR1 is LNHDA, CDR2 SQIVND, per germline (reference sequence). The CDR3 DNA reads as TGTGCCAGTAGTATCCCCGGTAGCCCCGGGGAGCTGTTTTTT. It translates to CASSIPGSPGELFF.

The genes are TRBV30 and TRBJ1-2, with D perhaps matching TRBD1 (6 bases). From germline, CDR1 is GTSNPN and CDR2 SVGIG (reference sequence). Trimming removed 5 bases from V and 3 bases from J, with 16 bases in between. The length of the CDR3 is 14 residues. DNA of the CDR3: TGTGCCTGGTCCCCCTCAGGGGAACACTATGGCTACACCTTC. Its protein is CAWSPSGEHYGYTF.

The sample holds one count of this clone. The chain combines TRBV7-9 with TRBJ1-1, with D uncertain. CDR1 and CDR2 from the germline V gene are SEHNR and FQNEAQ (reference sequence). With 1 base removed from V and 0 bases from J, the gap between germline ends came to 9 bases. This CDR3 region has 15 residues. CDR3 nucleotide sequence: TGTGCCAGCAGCTTAGAGCGGGTCCTGAACACTGAAGCTTTCTTT. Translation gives CASSLERVLNTEAFF.

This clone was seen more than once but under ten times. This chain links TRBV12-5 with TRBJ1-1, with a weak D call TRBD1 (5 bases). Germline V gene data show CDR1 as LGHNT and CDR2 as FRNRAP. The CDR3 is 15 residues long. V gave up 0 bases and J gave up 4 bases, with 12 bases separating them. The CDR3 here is CASGLVNRRGTEAFF. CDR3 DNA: TGTGCTAGTGGTTTGGTAAATCGGAGGGGCACTGAAGCTTTCTTT.

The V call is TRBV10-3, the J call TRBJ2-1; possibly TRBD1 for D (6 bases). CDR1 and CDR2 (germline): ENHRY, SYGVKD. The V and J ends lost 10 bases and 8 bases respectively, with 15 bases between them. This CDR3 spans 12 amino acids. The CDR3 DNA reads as TGTGCCACAAGTGGGGACATCTATGAGCAGTTCTTC. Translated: CATSGDIYEQFF.